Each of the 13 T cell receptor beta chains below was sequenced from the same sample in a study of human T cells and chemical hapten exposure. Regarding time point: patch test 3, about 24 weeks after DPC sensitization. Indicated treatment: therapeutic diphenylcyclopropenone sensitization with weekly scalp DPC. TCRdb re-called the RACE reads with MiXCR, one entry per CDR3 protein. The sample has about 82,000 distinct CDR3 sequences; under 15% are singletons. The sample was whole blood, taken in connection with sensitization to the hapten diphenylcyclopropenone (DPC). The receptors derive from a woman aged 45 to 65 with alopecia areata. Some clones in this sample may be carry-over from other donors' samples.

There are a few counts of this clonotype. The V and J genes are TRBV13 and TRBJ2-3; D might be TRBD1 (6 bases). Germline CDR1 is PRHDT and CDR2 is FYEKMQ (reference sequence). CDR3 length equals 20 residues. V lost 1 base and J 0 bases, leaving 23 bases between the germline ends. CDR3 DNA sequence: TGTGCCAGCAGCTTAGTTCGTTCGGGTGAAGGGGGAGTCAGCACAGATACGCAGTATTTT. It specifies CASSLVRSGEGGVSTDTQYF. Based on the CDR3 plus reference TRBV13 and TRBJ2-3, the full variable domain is AAGVIQSPRHLIKEKRETATLKCYPIPRHDTVYWYQQGPGQDPQFLISFYEKMQSDKGSIPDRFSAQQFSDYHSELNMSSLELGDSALYFCASSLVRSGEGGVSTDTQYFGPGTRLTVL.

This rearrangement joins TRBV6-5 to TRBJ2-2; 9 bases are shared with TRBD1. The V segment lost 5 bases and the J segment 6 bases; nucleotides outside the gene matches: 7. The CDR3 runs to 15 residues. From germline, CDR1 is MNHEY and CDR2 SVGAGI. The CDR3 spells CASSPGQGRAGELFF. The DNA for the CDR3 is TGTGCCAGCAGTCCCGGACAGGGGAGGGCCGGGGAGCTGTTTTTT.

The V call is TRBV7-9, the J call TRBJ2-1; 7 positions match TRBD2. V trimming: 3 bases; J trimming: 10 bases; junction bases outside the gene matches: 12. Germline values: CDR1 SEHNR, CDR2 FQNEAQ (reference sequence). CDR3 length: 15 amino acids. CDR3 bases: TGTGCCAGCAGCTTTGGGGCGGGAGTGGCATGGGAGCAGTTCTTC. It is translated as CASSFGAGVAWEQFF. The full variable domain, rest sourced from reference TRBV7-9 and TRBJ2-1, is DTGVSQNPRHKITKRGQNVTFRCDPISEHNRLYWYRQTLGQGPEFLTYFQNEAQLEKSRLLSDRFSAERPKGSFSTLEIQRTEQGDSAMYLCASSFGAGVAWEQFFGPGTRLTVL.

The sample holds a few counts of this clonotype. CDR3 in DNA: TGTGCCAGCAGGCAGTTAGCGGGAAGGGGTACCGGGGAGCTGTTTTTT. This gives the protein CASRQLAGRGTGELFF. V is TRBV6-5 and J is TRBJ2-2, with TRBD2 matching 8 bases. The junction had 11 bases not matched to a gene; V was cut back by 6 bases and J by 5 bases. The CDR3 totals 16 residues. Germline-derived CDR1 and CDR2 are MNHEY and SVGAGI.

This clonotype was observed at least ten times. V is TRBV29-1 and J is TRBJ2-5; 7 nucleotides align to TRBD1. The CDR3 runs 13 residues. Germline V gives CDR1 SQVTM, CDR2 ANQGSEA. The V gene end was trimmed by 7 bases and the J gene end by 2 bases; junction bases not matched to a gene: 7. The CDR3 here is CSELPTGQETQYF. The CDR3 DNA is TGCAGCGAGCTACCGACAGGGCAAGAGACCCAGTACTTC.

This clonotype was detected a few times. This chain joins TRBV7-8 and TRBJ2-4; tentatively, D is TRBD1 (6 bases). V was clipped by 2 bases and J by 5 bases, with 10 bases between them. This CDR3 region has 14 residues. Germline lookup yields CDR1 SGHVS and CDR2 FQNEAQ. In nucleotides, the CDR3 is TGTGCCAGCAGCTTAAGGGACATAGAAAACATTCAGTACTTC. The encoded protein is CASSLRDIENIQYF.

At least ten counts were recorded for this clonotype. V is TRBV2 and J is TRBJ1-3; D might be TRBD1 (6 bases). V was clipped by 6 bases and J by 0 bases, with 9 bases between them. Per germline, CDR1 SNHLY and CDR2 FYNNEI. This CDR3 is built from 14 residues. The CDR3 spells CASRSDSSGNTIYF. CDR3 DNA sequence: TGTGCCAGCAGGTCGGACAGCTCTGGAAACACCATATATTTT.

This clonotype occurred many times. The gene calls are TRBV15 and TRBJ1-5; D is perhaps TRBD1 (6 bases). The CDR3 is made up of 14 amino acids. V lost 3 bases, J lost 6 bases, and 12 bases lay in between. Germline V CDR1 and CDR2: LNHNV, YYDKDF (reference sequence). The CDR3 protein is CATSSRPGVQPQHF. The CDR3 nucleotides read TGTGCCACCAGCAGTAGGCCAGGGGTTCAGCCCCAGCATTTT.

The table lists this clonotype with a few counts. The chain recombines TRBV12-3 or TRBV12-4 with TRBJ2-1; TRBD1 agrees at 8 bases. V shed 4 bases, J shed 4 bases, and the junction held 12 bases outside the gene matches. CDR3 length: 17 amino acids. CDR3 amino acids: CASSWGATGADYNEQFF. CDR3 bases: TGTGCCAGCAGTTGGGGGGCGACAGGGGCGGATTACAATGAGCAGTTCTTC.

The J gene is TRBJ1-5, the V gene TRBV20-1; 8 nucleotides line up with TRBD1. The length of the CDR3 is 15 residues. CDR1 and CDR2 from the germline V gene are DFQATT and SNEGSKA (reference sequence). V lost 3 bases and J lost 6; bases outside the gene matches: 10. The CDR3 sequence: CSASQDRDLGQPQHF. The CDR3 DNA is TGCAGTGCTAGCCAGGACAGGGACTTGGGTCAGCCCCAGCATTTT.

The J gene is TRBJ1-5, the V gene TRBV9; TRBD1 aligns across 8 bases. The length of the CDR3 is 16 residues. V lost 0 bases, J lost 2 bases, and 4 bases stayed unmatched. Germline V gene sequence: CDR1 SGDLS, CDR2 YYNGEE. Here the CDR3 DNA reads TGTGCCAGCAGCGTAGGAGACAGGGGAGGCAATCAGCCCCAGCATTTT. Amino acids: CASSVGDRGGNQPQHF.

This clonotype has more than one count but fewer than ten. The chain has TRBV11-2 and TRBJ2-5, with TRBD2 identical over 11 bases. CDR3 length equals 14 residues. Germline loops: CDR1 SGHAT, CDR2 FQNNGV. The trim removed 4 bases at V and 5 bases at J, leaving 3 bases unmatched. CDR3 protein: CASSSTSGSETQYF. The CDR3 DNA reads TGTGCCAGCAGCTCCACTAGCGGGAGTGAGACCCAGTACTTC. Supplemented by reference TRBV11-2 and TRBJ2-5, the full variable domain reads EAGVAQSPRYKIIEKRQSVAFWCNPISGHATLYWYQQILGQGPKLLIQFQNNGVVDDSQLPKDRFSAERLKGVDSTLKIQPAKLEDSAVYLCASSSTSGSETQYFGPGTRLLVL.

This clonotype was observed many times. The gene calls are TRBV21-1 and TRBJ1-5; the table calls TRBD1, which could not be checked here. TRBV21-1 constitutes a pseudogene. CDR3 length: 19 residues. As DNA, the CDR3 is TGTGCCAGCAGCAAAGAAAAGGGACCCCCGATGGGGAGCAATCAGCCCCAGCATTTT. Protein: CASSKEKGPPMGSNQPQHF.